A single sample gave rise to the 2 T cell receptor beta chains below, sequenced in a study of cytomegalovirus exposure and HLA in healthy donors. 60 Vbeta and 13 Jbeta primers were used in PCR. Using immunoSEQ multiplex PCR, the repertoire was profiled, and TCRdb retains in-frame clones only, with some absent. The table includes around 150,000 clones, 65% to 80% detected once. Specimen: PBMCs. The origin of the receptors is a female donor in good health and CMV-seronegative.

This chain joins TRBV7-3 and TRBJ1-1; 8 nucleotides match TRBD1. The CDR3 is 14 amino acids. Germline CDR1 SGHTA, CDR2 FQGTGA. V was clipped by 2 bases and J by 7 bases; unmatched bases: 6. CDR3 residues: CASSLAGQVGEAFF. The CDR3 region has the DNA TGTGCCAGCAGCTTAGCGGGACAGGTGGGTGAAGCTTTCTTT.

The rearrangement uses TRBV10-3 and TRBJ1-2; D unresolved. The CDR3 totals 15 residues. V lost 0 bases and J 2 bases, leaving 10 bases between the germline ends. Per the germline V gene, CDR1 is ENHRY and CDR2 is SYGVKD. CDR3 DNA: TGTGCCATCAGTGAGTCCGGTACAGCCAACTATGGCTACACCTTC. Amino acid sequence: CAISESGTANYGYTF.